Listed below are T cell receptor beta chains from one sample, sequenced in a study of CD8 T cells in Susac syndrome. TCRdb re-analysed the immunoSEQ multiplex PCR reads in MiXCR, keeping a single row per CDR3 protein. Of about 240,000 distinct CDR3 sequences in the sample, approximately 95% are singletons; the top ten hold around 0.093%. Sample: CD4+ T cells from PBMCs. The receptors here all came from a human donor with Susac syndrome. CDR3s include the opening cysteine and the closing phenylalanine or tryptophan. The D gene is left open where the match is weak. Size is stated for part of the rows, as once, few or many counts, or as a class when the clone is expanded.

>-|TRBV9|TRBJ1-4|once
TGTGCCAGCAGCGTAGATGGGGGGACGGGTGAAAAACTGTTTTTT
CASSVDGGTGEKLFF
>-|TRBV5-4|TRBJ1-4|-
TGTGCCAGCAGCGTCAACAGAGAAGAAAAACTGTTTTTT
CASSVNREEKLFF
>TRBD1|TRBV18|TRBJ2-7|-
TGTGCCAGCTCCGGACAGGATATCTACGAGCAGTACTTC
CASSGQDIYEQYF
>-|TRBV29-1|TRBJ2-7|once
TGCAGCGTTGGGGTGATTGGATCCCCCCCATACGAGCAGTACTTC
CSVGVIGSPPYEQYF
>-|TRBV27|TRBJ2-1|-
TGTGCCAGCAGTTCCAAAGGGCAGGGCTGGAATGAGCAGTTCTTC
CASSSKGQGWNEQFF
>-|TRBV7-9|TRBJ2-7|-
TGTGCCAGCAGCTTAGGGACCAGAACCTACGAGCAGTACTTC
CASSLGTRTYEQYF
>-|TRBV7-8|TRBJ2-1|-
TGTGCCAGCAGCACTACCGGGACCCCAGGGAATGAGCAGTTCTTC
CASSTTGTPGNEQFF
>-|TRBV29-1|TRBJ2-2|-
TGCAGCGTTGGGGAGGGGGCGAGGACCGGGGAGCTGTTTTTT
CSVGEGARTGELFF
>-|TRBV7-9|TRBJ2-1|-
TGTGCAGTGCGGGGATCCTACAATGAGCAGTTCTTC
CAVRGSYNEQFF
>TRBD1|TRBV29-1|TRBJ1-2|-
TGCAGCGTTGAAAACAGGGGGGCCTATGGCTACACCTTC
CSVENRGAYGYTF
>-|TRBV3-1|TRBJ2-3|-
TGTGCCAGCAGTAAAAATTCACTAAAGGATACGCAGTATTTT
CASSKNSLKDTQYF
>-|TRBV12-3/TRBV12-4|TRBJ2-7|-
TGTGCCAGCAGTCCCCGGACAAGGTCGGGGGAGCAGTACTTC
CASSPRTRSGEQYF
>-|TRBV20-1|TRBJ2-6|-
TGCAGTGCAGGGGGTCCTGGGGCCAACGTCCTGACTTTC
CSAGGPGANVLTF
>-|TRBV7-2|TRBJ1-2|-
TGTGCCAGCAGCTTAGCTGGGCAGACGTATGGCTACACCTTC
CASSLAGQTYGYTF
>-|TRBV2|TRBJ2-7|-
TGTGCCAGCAGTGAAAGGTCCCCAGGGCAGTACTTC
CASSERSPGQYF
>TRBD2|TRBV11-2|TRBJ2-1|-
TGTGCCAGCAGCTTAGTTGGGATAGCGGGAGGAGAGAGAAATGAGCAGTTCTTC
CASSLVGIAGGERNEQFF
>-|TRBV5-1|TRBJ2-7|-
TGCGCCAGCAGCGCCTCGGAAGGGGCAGGGCAGTACTTC
CASSASEGAGQYF
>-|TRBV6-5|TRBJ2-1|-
TGTGCCAGCAGTTATAAGCTGAGCTCCTACAATGGGCAGTTCTTC
CASSYKLSSYNGQFF
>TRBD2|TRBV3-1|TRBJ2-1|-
TGTGCCAGCAGCCAAGGGGGTAGCGGGAGGGGCAGGATCAATGAGCAGTTCTTC
CASSQGGSGRGRINEQFF
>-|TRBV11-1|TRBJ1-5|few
TGTGCCAGCAGCTTAGCAACCAATCAGCCCCAGCATTTT
CASSLATNQPQHF
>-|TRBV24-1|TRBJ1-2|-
TGTGCCACCAGTGATCCCCGGGACGAAGCCCGTCGGGGCTACACCTTC
CATSDPRDEARRGYTF
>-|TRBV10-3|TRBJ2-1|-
TGTGCCATCAGGCCGAGATCTCGGGAAAGTGAGCAGTTCTTC
CAIRPRSRESEQFF
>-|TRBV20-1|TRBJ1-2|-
TGCAGTGCTAGAAAAGGGGACACCGGGTATGGCTACACCTTC
CSARKGDTGYGYTF
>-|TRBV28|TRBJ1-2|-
TGTGCCACCATATCACAGGGAAACTATGGCTACACCTTC
CATISQGNYGYTF
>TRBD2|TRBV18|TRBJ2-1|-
TGTGCCAGCTCACCACCGGGCACTAGCGGGTTCAATGAGCAGTTCTTC
CASSPPGTSGFNEQFF
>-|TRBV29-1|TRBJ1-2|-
TGCAGCGCCCACGATCAAGGGTACACCTTC
CSAHDQGYTF
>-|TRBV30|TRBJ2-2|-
TGTGCCTGGGAAAAGGCGGGGCCGAACACCGGGGAGCTGTTTTTT
CAWEKAGPNTGELFF
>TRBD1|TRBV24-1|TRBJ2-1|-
TGTGCCACCAGTGATTTGGGGACAGACGACAATGAGCAGTTCTTC
CATSDLGTDDNEQFF
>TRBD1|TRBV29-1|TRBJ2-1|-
TGCAGCGTCCCGACAGGGAAGGTAGACAATGAGCAGTTCTTC
CSVPTGKVDNEQFF
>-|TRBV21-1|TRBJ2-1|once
TGTGCCAGCAGCGAACCCAGGGGCTACAATGAGCAGTTCTTC
CASSEPRGYNEQFF
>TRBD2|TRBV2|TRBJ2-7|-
TGTGCCAGCAGGCTCGAACCGGGACTAGCCTACGAGCAGTACTTC
CASRLEPGLAYEQYF
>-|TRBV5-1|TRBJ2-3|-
TGCGCCAGCAGCTTTGGGGGGACAGTGACATTCTCAGATACGCAGTATTTT
CASSFGGTVTFSDTQYF
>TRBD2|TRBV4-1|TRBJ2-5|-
TGCGCCAGCAGCCAAGAGGCGACTAGCCCCTACCAAGAGACCCAGTACTTC
CASSQEATSPYQETQYF
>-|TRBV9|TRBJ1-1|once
TGTGCCAGCAGCGTCGGGGGTTCGAGGAACACTGAAGCTTTCTTT
CASSVGGSRNTEAFF